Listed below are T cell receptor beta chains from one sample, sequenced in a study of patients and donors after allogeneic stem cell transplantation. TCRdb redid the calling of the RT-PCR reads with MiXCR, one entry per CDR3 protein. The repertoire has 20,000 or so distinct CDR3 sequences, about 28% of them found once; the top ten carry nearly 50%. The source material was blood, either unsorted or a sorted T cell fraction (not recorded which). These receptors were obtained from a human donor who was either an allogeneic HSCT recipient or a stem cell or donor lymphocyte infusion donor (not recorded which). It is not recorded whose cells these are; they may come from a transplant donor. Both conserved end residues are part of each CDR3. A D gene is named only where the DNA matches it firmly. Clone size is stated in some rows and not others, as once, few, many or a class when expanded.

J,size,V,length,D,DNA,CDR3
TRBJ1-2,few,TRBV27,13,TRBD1,TGTGCCAGCAAGAGGGGACAGAACTATGGCTACACCTTC,CASKRGQNYGYTF
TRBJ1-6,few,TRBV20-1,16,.,TGCAGTGCTTCCCGGGGAGCGGTATCCTATAATTCACCCCTCCACTTT,CSASRGAVSYNSPLHF
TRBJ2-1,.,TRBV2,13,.,TGTGCCAGCAGTGCCCCGCCCGTCCCTGAGCAGTTCTTC,CASSAPPVPEQFF
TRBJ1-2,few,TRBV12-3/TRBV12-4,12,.,TGTGCCAGCAGTTCAGGGACCTATGGCTACACCTTC,CASSSGTYGYTF
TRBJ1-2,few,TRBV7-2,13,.,TGTGCCAGCAGCTTAGCTCCCAGCTATGGCTACACCTTC,CASSLAPSYGYTF
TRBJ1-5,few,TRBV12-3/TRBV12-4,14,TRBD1,TGTGCCAGCAGTCCGACAGGGGGCAATCAGCCCCAGCATTTT,CASSPTGGNQPQHF
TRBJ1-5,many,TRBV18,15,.,TGTGCCAGCTCACCACGGGGAACTGGCAATCAGCCCCAGCATTTT,CASSPRGTGNQPQHF
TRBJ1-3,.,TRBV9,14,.,TGTGCCAGCAGCGTAGGGTCCTCCGGAAACACCATATATTTT,CASSVGSSGNTIYF
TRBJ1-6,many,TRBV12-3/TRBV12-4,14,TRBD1,TGTGCCAGCAACCAGGGGGCGCTTAATTCACCCCTCCACTTT,CASNQGALNSPLHF
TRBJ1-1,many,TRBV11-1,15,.,TGTGCCAGCACCCTAAGCGGGGGACTGAACACTGAAGCTTTCTTT,CASTLSGGLNTEAFF
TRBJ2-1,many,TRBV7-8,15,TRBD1,TGTGCCAGCAGCTCGATACAGGGGGGTTACAATGAGCAGTTCTTC,CASSSIQGGYNEQFF
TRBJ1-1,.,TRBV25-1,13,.,TGTGCCAGCAGTCCACCATCGAACACTGAAGCTTTCTTT,CASSPPSNTEAFF
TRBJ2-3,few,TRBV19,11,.,TGTGCCAGTAGTACAGAGGATACGCAGTATTTT,CASSTEDTQYF
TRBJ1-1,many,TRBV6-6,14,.,TGTGCCAGCAGTTACGGTACAGGGACCGCTGAAGCTTTCTTT,CASSYGTGTAEAFF
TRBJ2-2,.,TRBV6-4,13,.,TGTGCCAGCAGTGAGGAGTACACCGGGGAGCTGTTTTTT,CASSEEYTGELFF
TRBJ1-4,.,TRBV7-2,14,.,TGTGCCAGCAGCTTAGTCGGGTTAGGCGAAAAACTGTTTTTT,CASSLVGLGEKLFF
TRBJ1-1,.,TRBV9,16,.,TGTGCCAGCAGCCCTTTCTCCGGGACCCCGAACACTGAAGCTTTCTTT,CASSPFSGTPNTEAFF
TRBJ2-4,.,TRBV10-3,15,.,TGTGCCATCAGTATGGGGGGGGCCTTTACCAACATTCAGTACTTC,CAISMGGAFTNIQYF
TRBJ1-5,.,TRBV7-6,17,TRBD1,TGTGCCAGCAGCCGAGGGACAGGTGCCGTTAGCAATCAGCCCCAGCATTTT,CASSRGTGAVSNQPQHF
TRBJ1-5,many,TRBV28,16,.,TGTGCCAGCCGTTCCACCCGGTGGGGGCGCAATCAGCCCCAGCATTTT,CASRSTRWGRNQPQHF
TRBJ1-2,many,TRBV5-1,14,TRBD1,TGCGCCAGCAGCTTGGCCGGGACAGAGTATGGCTACACCTTC,CASSLAGTEYGYTF
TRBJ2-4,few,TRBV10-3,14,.,TGTGCCATCAGTGAGTCTACAGGGAAAAACATTCAGTACTTC,CAISESTGKNIQYF
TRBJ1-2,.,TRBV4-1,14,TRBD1,TGCGCCAGCAGCCAAACAGGGGGAATCTATGGCTACACCTTC,CASSQTGGIYGYTF
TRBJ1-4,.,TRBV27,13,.,TGTGCCAGCAGTTCTTACCCTTCTGAAAAACTGTTTTTT,CASSSYPSEKLFF
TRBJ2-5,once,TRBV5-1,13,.,TGCGCCAGCAGCGGGCAGACCCAAGAGACCCAGTACTTC,CASSGQTQETQYF
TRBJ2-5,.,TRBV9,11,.,TGTGCCAGCAGCGTACTGAAGGGTCGGTACTTC,CASSVLKGRYF
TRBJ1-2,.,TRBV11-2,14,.,TGTGCCAGCAGCTTACCGGGTCCTTCTTATGGCTACACCTTC,CASSLPGPSYGYTF
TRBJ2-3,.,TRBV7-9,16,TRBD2,TGTGCCAGCAGCTTAGAGCGCCTAGCGGGGGCGGATACGCAGTATTTT,CASSLERLAGADTQYF
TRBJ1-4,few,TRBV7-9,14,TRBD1,TGTGCCAGCAGCTACAGGGGGCCAGGTGAAAAACTGTTTTTT,CASSYRGPGEKLFF
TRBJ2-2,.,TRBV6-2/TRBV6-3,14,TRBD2,TGTGCCAGCTCCGAGCGGGGGGAGGCCGGGGAGCTGTTTTTT,CASSERGEAGELFF
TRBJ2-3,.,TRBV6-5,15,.,TGTGCCAGCAGTTACTCTAGGGTACTATCAGATACGCAGTATTTT,CASSYSRVLSDTQYF
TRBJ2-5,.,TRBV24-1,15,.,TGTGCCACCAGTGGGAACCGGGCCTCCCAAGAGACCCAGTACTTC,CATSGNRASQETQYF
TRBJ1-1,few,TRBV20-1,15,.,TGCAGTGCCCCGCGGGGAGCGACATCGAACACTGAAGCTTTCTTT,CSAPRGATSNTEAFF
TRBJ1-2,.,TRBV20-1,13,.,TGCAGTGCTTGGGTAGTGGGGTGGGATGGCTACACCTTC,CSAWVVGWDGYTF
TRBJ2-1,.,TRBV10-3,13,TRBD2,TGTGCCACCCTTAGCGGGGGGGCATGGGAGCAGTTCTTC,CATLSGGAWEQFF
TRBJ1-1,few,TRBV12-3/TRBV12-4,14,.,TGTGCCAGCAGTTTTCATCCACATCCCACTGAAGCTTTCTTT,CASSFHPHPTEAFF
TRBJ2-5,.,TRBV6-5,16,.,TGTGCCAGCAGTTACTCGGGCAGCGTACCGGGGGAGACCCAGTACTTC,CASSYSGSVPGETQYF
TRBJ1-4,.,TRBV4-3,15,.,TGCGCCAGCAGCCGCCAGGTGACGGCTAATGAAAAACTGTTTTTT,CASSRQVTANEKLFF
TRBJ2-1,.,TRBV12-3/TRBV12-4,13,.,TGTGCCAGCAGATCGACAGCTACAAGTGAGCAGTTCTTC,CASRSTATSEQFF
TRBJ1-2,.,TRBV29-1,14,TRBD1,TGCAGCGTTGACCCACAGGGGGGGGTTAATGGCTACACCTTC,CSVDPQGGVNGYTF
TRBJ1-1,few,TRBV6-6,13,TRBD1,TGTGCCAGCAGCCGTCCCGGGACAGAGGAAGCTTTCTTT,CASSRPGTEEAFF
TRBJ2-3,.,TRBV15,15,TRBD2,TGTGCCACCAGCAGACTAGCGGGGAACACAGATACGCAGTATTTT,CATSRLAGNTDTQYF
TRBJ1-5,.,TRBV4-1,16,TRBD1,TGCGCCAGCAGCCAGAAACAGGGGAATAGCAATCAGCCCCAGCATTTT,CASSQKQGNSNQPQHF
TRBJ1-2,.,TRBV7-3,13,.,TGTGCCAGCAGCCCTCGACAGGAAAGCGGCTACACCTTC,CASSPRQESGYTF
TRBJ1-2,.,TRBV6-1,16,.,TGTGCCAGCACTGGACAGCCGACGAACACTCCCAGCGGCTACACCTTC,CASTGQPTNTPSGYTF
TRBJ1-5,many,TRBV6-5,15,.,TGTGCCAGCAGTTACTCCCACAGGGGCAATCAGCCCCAGCATTTT,CASSYSHRGNQPQHF
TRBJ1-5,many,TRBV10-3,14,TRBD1,TGTGCCACCGGGACAGTCAATAGCAATCAGCCCCAGCATTTT,CATGTVNSNQPQHF
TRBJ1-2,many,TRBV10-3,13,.,TGTGCCATCAGTGAGTCGAGTCCCCTCGGCTACACCTTC,CAISESSPLGYTF
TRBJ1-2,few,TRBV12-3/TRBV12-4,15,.,TGTGCCAGCAGTTCACTTACTCAGGGTTCGTTCGGCTACACCTTC,CASSSLTQGSFGYTF
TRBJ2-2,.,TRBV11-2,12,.,TGTGCCAGCAGCCCCTTAGCCGGGGAGCTGTTTTTT,CASSPLAGELFF
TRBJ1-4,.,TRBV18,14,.,TGTGCCAGCTCACCGCGAGCAACTAATGAAAAACTGTTTTTT,CASSPRATNEKLFF
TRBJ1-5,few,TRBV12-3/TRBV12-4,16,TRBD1,TGTGCCAGCGGTCAGACAGGGCGGGGTAGCAATCAGCCCCAGCATTTT,CASGQTGRGSNQPQHF
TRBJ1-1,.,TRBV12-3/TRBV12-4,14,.,TGTGCCAGCAGTTACAGGGCGCCTGATACTGAAGCTTTCTTT,CASSYRAPDTEAFF
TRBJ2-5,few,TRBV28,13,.,TGTGCCAGCAGTCCCTGGGCTCAAGAGACCCAGTACTTC,CASSPWAQETQYF
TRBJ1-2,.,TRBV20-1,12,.,TGCAGTGCGGGACGGCAGCCCTATGGCTACACCTTC,CSAGRQPYGYTF
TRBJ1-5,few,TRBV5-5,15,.,TGTGCCAGCAGCTACAGACAGGCCCCAAATCAGCCCCAGCATTTT,CASSYRQAPNQPQHF
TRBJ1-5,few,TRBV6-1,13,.,TGTGCCAGCAGTATGGGGGGCAATCAGCCCCAGCATTTT,CASSMGGNQPQHF